This T cell receptor beta chain was recorded in a study of blood T cell repertoires in COVID-19. On the study more broadly: Acute and convalescent COVID-19 samples came from the United States, Italy and Spain. Sample material is recorded as cDNA or gDNA derived from T cells, B-cell-depleted T cells, or PBMCs.

Cohort assignment relied on participant-reported clinical history. Two consecutive negative NP/OP PCR tests, clearance, or resolved symptoms defined Cohort 3 recovery. The table came from immunoSEQ multiplex PCR; TCRdb's copy has only in-frame clones and leaves some out. Of some 200,000 clones in the sample, approximately 78% were seen once. This clone showed up just once. The CDR3 runs to 15 residues. Germline CDR1 is SGHNT and CDR2 is YYREEE (reference sequence). V lost 9 bases and J lost 5, with 23 bases in between. Sequenced: PBMCs or T cells enriched from blood (not recorded which). The source is a man aged 35-49 years who had recovered from COVID-19. The V gene is TRBV5-4, the J gene TRBJ2-5, with D possibly TRBD2 on 7 matching bases. The CDR3 bases are TGTGCCACGAGGGTGGGGGGGGCCGGTATGGAGACCCAGTACTTC. Translating it yields CATRVGGAGMETQYF.